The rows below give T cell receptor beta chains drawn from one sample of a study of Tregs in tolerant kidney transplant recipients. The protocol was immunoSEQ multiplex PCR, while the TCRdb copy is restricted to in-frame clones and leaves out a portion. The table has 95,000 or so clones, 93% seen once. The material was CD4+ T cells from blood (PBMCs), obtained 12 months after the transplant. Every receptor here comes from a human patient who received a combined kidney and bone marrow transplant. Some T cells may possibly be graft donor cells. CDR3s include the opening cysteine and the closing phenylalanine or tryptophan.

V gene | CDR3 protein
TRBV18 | CASSPTAGGRTDTQYF
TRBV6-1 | CASSDRDRGPQHF
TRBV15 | CATSRIFGLPLEYEQYF
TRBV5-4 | CASSSSGGYTF
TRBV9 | CASSVDRVSYNEQFF
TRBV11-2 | CASSPRIITDTQYF
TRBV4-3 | CASSQVYSIRAATEAFF
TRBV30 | CAWTRDTWVDGYTF
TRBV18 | CASSPAYRDNEKLFF
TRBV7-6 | CASTRGDYNSPLHF